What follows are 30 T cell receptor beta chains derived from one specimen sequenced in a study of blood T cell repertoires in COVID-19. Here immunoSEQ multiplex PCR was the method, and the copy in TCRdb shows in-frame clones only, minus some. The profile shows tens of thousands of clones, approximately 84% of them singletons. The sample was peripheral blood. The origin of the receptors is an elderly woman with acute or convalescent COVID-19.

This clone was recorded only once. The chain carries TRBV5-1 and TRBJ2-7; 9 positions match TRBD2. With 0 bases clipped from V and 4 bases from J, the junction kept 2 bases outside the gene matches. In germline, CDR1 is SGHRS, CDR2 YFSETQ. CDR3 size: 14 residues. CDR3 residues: CASSLASGRYEQYF. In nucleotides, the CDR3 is TGCGCCAGCAGCTTGGCGAGCGGGAGGTACGAGCAGTACTTC.

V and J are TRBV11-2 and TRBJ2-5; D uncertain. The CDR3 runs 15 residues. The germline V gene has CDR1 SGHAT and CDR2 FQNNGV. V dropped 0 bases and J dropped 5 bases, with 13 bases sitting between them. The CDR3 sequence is CASSLEAAIGETQYF. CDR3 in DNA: TGTGCCAGCAGCTTAGAGGCTGCCATCGGGGAGACCCAGTACTTC.

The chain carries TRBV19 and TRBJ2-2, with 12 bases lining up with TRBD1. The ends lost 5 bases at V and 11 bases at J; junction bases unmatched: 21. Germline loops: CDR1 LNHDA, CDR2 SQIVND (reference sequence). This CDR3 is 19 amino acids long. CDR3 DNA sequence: TGTGCCAGTAGTCAGGGACAGGGGGCCACTAGCGGGGTCCCCAGTGAGCTGTTTTTT. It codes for CASSQGQGATSGVPSELFF.

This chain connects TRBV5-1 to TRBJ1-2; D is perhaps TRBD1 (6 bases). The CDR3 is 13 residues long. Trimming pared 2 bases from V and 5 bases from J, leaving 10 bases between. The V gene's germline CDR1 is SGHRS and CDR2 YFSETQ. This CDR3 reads CASSFQGQYGYTF. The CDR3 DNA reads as TGCGCCAGCAGCTTCCAGGGGCAGTATGGCTACACCTTC.

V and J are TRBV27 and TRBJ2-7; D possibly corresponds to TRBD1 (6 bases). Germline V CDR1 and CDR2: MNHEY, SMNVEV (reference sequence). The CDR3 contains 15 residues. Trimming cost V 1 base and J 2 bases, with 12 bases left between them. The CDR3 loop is CASSLFVAGAYEQYF. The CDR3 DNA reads TGTGCCAGCAGTTTATTTGTGGCAGGGGCCTACGAGCAGTACTTC.

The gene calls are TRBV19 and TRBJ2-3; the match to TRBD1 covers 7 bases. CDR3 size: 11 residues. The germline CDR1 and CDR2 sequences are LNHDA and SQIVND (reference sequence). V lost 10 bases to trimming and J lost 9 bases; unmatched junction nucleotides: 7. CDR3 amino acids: CATSTGRTQYF. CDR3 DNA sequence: TGTGCCACATCGACAGGGAGAACGCAGTATTTT.

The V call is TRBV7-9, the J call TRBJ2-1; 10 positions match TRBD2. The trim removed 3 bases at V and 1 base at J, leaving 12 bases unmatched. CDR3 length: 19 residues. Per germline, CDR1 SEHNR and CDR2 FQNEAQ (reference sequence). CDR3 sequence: CASSFIRTSSGRSYNEQFF. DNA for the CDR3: TGTGCCAGCAGCTTCATACGAACTTCTAGCGGGAGATCCTACAATGAGCAGTTCTTC.

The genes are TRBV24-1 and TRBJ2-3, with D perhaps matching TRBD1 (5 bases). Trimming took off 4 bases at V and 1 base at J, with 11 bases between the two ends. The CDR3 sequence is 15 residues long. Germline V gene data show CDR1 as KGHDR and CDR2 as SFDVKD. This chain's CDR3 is CATSDAGMRTDTQYF. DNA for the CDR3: TGTGCCACCAGTGACGCAGGGATGCGCACAGATACGCAGTATTTT.

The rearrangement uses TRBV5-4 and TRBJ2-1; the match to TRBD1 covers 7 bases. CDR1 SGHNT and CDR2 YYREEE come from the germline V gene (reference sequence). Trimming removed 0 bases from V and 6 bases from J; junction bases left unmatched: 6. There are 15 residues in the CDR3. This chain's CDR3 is CASSLEGARGNEQFF. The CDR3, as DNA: TGTGCCAGCAGCTTGGAGGGGGCCCGCGGCAATGAGCAGTTCTTC.

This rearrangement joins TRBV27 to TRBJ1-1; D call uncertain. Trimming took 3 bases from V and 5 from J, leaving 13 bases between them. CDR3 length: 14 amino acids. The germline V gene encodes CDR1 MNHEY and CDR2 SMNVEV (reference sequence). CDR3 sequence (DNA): TGTGCCAGCAGTTTCTCCAGGAAAGGTACTGAAGCTTTCTTT. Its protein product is CASSFSRKGTEAFF.

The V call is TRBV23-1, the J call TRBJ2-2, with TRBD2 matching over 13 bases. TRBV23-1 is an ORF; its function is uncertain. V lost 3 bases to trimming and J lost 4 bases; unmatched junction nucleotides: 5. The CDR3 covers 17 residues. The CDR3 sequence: CASSHCRLAGGTGELFF. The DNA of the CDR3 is TGCGCCAGCAGTCACTGCCGACTAGCGGGAGGCACCGGGGAGCTGTTTTTT.

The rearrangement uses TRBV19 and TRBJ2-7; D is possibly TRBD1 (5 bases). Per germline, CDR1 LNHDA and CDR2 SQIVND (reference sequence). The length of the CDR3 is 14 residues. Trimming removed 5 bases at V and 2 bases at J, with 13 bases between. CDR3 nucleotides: TGTGCCAGTAGTCCTCGGACACTTACCTACGAGCAGTACTTC. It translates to CASSPRTLTYEQYF.

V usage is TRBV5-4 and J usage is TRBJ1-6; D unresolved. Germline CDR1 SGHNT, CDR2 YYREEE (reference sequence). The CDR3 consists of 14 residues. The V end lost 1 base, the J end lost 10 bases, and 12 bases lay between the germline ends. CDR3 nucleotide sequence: TGTGCCAGCAGCTTGTCTCAAACGGGGTCACCCCTCCACTTT. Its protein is CASSLSQTGSPLHF.

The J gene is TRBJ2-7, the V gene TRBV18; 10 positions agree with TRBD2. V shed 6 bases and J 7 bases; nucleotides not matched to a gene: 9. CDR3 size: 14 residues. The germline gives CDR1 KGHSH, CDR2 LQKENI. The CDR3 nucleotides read TGTGCCAGCTCGTCTCCTAGCGGGGGTGGGGAGCAGTACTTC. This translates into CASSSPSGGGEQYF.

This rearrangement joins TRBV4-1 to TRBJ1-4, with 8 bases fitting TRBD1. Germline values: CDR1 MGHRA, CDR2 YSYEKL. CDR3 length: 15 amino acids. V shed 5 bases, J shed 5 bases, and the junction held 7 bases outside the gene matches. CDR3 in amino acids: CASSAQGAQNEKLFF. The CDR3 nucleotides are TGCGCCAGCAGCGCGCAGGGGGCCCAGAATGAAAAACTGTTTTTT.

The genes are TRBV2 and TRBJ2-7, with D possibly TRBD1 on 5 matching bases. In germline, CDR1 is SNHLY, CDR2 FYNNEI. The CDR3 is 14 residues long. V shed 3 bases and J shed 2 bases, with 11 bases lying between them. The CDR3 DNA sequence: TGTGCCAGCAGTGACGAGGTGGGGCCCTACGAGCAGTACTTC. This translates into CASSDEVGPYEQYF. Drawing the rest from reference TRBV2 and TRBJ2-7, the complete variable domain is EPEVTQTPSHQVTQMGQEVILRCVPISNHLYFYWYRQILGQKVEFLVSFYNNEISEKSEIFDDQFSVERPDGSNFTLKIRSTKLEDSAMYFCASSDEVGPYEQYFGPGTRLTVT.

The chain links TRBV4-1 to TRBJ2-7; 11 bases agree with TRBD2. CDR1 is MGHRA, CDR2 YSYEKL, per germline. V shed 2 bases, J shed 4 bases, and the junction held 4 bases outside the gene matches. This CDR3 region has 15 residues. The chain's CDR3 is CASSQTSGSGYEQYF. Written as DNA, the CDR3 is TGCGCCAGCAGCCAAACTAGCGGGAGCGGATACGAGCAGTACTTC.

This CDR3 reads CASGTGGGGNTIYF. The CDR3, as DNA: TGTGCCAGCGGAACCGGAGGTGGTGGAAACACCATATATTTT. The chain is built from TRBV11-2 and TRBJ1-3, with D unresolved. Trimming pared 8 bases from V and 3 bases from J, leaving 14 bases between. The CDR3 length is 14 residues. The germline V gene has CDR1 SGHAT and CDR2 FQNNGV. Full variable domain (remainder filled in from reference TRBV11-2 and TRBJ1-3): EAGVAQSPRYKIIEKRQSVAFWCNPISGHATLYWYQQILGQGPKLLIQFQNNGVVDDSQLPKDRFSAERLKGVDSTLKIQPAKLEDSAVYLCASGTGGGGNTIYFGEGSWLTVV.

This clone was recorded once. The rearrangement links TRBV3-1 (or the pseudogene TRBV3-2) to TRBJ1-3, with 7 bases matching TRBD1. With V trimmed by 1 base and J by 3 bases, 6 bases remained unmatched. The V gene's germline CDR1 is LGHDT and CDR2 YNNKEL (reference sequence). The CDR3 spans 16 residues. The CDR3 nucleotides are TGTGCCAGCAGCCAAGCAATGACAGGGCTTGGAAACACCATATATTTT. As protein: CASSQAMTGLGNTIYF.

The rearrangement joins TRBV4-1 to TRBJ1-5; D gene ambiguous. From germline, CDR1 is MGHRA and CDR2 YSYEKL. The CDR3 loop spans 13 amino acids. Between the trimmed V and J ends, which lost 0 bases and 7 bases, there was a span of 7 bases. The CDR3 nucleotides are TGCGCCAGCAGCCAAGAAACAGCCCAGCCCCAGCATTTT. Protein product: CASSQETAQPQHF.

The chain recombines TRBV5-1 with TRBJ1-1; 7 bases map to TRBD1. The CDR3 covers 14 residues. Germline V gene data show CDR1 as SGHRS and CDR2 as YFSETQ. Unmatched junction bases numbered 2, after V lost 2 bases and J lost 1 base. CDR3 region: CASSFAGGNTEAFF. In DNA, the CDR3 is TGCGCCAGCAGCTTCGCAGGGGGGAACACTGAAGCTTTCTTT.

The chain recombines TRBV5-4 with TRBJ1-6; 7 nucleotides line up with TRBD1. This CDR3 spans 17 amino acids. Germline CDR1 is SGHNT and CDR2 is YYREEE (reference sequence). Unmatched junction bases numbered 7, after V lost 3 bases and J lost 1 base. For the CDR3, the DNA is TGTGCCAGCAGCTCGGGACAGTCTGGATCCTATAATTCACCCCTCCACTTT. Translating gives CASSSGQSGSYNSPLHF. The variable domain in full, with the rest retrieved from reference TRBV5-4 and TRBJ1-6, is ETGVTQSPTHLIKTRGQQVTLRCSSQSGHNTVSWYQQALGQGPQFIFQYYREEENGRGNFPPRFSGLQFPNYSSELNVNALELDDSALYLCASSSGQSGSYNSPLHFGNGTRLTVT.

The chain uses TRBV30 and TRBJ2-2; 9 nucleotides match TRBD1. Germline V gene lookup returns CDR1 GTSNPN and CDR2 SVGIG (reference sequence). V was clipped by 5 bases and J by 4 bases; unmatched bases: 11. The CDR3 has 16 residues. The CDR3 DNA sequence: TGTGCCTGGCGAACGGGGACAGGGTTGTCCACCGGGGAGCTGTTTTTT. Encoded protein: CAWRTGTGLSTGELFF.

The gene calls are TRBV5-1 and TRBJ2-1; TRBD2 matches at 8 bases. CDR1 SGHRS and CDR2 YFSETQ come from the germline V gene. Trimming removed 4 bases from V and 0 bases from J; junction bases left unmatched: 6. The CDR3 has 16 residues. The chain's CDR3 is CASSPSGGPSYNEQFF. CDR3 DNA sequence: TGCGCCAGCAGCCCAAGCGGGGGCCCCTCCTACAATGAGCAGTTCTTC.

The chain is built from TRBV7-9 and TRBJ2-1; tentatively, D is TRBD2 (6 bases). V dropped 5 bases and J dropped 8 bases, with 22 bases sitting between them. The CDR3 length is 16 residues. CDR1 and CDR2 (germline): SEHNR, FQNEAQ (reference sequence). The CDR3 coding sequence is TGTGCCAGCAGCCCCCCGGGCTGGGCGGGAACGGATGAGCAGTTCTTC. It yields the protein CASSPPGWAGTDEQFF.

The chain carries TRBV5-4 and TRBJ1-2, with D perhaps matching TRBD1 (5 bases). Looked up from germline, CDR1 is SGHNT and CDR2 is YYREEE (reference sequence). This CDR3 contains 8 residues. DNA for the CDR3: TGTGCAGGGGATGGCTACACCTTC. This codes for CAGDGYTF. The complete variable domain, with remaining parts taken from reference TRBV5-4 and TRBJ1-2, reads ETGVTQSPTHLIKTRGQQVTLRCSSQSGHNTVSWYQQALGQGPQFIFQYYREEENGRGNFPPRFSGLQFPNYSSELNVNALELDDSALYLCAGDGYTFGSGTRLTVV.

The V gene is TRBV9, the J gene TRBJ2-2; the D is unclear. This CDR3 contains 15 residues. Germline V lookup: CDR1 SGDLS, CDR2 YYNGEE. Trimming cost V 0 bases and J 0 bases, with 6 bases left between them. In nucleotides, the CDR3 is TGTGCCAGCAGCGTAGGCCAGACGAACACCGGGGAGCTGTTTTTT. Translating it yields CASSVGQTNTGELFF.

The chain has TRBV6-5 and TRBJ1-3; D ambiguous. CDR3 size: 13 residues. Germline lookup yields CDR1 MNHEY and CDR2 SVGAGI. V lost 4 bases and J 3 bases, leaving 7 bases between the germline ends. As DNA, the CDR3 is TGTGCCAGCAGTTCCCCTCTTGGAAACACCATATATTTT. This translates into CASSSPLGNTIYF.

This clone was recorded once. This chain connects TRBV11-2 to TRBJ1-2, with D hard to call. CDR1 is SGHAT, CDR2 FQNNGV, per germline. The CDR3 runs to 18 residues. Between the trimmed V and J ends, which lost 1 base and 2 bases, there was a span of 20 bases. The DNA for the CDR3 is TGTGCCAGCAGCTTAGTCATCAGCTCCGGGGAGGTGAACTATGGCTACACCTTC. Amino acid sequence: CASSLVISSGEVNYGYTF.

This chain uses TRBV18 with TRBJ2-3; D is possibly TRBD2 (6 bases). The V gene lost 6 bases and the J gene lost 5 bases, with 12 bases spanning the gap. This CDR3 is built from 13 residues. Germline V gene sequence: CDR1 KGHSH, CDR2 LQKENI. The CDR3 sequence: CASSRPGEDTQYF. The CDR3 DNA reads TGTGCCAGCTCTCGCCCGGGGGAAGATACGCAGTATTTT.